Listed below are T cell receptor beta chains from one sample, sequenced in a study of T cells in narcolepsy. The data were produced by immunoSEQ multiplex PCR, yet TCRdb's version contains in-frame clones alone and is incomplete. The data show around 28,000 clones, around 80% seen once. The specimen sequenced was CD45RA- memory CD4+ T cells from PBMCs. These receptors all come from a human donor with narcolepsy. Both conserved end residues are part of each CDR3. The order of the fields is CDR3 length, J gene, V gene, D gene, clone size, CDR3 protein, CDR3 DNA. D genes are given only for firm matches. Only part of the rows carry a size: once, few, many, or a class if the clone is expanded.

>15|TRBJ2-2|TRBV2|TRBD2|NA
CASRTSSGDTGELFF
TGTGCCAGCAGGACTTCTAGCGGGGACACCGGGGAGCTGTTTTTT
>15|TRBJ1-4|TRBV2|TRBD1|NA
CASSEDRTTNEKLFF
TGTGCCAGCAGTGAGGACAGGACAACTAATGAAAAACTGTTTTTT
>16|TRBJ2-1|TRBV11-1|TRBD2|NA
CASSLDGGGTYNEQFF
TGTGCCAGCAGCCTCGATGGGGGAGGGACCTACAATGAGCAGTTCTTC
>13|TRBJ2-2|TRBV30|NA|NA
CAWNVGITGELFF
TGTGCCTGGAACGTAGGAATCACCGGGGAGCTGTTTTTT
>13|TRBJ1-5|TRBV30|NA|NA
CAWEQGLNQPQHF
TGTGCCTGGGAACAGGGACTCAATCAGCCCCAGCATTTT
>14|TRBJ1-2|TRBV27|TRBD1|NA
CASSTSGGGYGYTF
TGTGCCAGCAGCACCTCAGGGGGCGGCTATGGCTACACCTTC
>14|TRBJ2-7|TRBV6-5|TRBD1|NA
CASEHRDRAYEQYF
TGTGCCAGCGAACACCGGGACAGGGCCTACGAGCAGTACTTC
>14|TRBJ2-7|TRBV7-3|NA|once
CASSLGAFSYEQYF
TGTGCCAGCAGCCTTGGGGCTTTCTCCTACGAGCAGTACTTC
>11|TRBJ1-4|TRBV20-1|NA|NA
CSARTDEKLFF
TGCAGTGCTAGGACAGATGAAAAACTGTTTTTT
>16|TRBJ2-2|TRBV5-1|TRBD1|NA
CASSMEGTGTTGELFF
TGCGCCAGCAGTATGGAAGGGACAGGGACAACCGGGGAGCTGTTTTTT
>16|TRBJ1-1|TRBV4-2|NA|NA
CASSLQTGQLNTEAFF
TGTGCCAGCAGCCTACAGACAGGACAGCTGAACACTGAAGCTTTCTTT
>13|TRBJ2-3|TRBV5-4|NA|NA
CASSLEGTDTQYF
TGTGCCAGCAGCTTGGAAGGGACCGATACGCAGTATTTT
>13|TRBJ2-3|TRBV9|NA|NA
CASSGPLKDTQYF
TGTGCCAGCAGCGGTCCCCTAAAAGATACGCAGTATTTT
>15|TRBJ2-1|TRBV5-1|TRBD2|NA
CASSSYSGGGNEQFF
TGCGCCAGCAGCTCATATAGCGGGGGAGGCAATGAGCAGTTCTTC
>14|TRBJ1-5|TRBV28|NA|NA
CASLQGAGDQPQHF
TGTGCCAGTTTACAGGGAGCTGGCGATCAGCCCCAGCATTTT
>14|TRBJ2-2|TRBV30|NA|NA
CAWRAFGGTGELFF
TGTGCCTGGAGGGCCTTCGGGGGTACCGGGGAGCTGTTTTTT
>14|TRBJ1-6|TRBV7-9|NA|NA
CASSSQVGNSPLHF
TGTGCCAGCAGCTCCCAAGTAGGGAATTCACCCCTCCACTTT
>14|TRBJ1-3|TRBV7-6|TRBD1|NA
CASSIQGAGNTIYF
TGTGCCAGCAGCATACAGGGGGCTGGAAACACCATATATTTT
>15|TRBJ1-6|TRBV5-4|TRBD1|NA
CASGSGDRANSPLHF
TGTGCCAGCGGGAGTGGGGACAGGGCTAATTCACCCCTCCACTTT
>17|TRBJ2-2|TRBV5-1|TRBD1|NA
CASSPLTGQVNTGELFF
TGCGCCAGCAGCCCCCTTACGGGACAGGTGAACACCGGGGAGCTGTTTTTT
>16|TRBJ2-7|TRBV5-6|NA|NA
CASSSNQGIVGYEQYF
TGTGCCAGCAGCTCGAATCAGGGGATCGTTGGATACGAGCAGTACTTC
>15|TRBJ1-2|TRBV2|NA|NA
CASSERRGAAIGYTF
TGTGCCAGCAGTGAACGGCGGGGCGCGGCTATCGGCTACACCTTC
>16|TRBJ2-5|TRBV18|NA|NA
CASSPRRVGGQETQYF
TGTGCCAGCTCACCACGGAGGGTGGGAGGACAAGAGACCCAGTACTTC
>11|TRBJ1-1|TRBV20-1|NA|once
CSAPRDTEAFF
TGCAGTGCTCCCCGGGACACAGAAGCTTTCTTT
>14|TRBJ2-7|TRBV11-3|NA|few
CASSPERHSYEQYF
TGTGCCAGCAGCCCTGAGCGGCACTCCTACGAGCAGTACTTC
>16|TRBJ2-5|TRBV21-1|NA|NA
CANSEVVGRGQETQYF
TGTGCCAACTCCGAAGTGGTGGGTCGGGGGCAAGAGACCCAGTACTTC
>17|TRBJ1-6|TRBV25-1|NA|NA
CASSGKTLSSYNSPLHF
TGTGCCAGCAGTGGGAAGACACTCAGCTCCTATAATTCACCCCTCCACTTT
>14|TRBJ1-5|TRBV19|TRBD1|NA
CASSISGGGQPQHF
TGTGCCAGTAGTATATCAGGGGGCGGACAGCCCCAGCATTTT
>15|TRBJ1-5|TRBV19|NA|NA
CASSIGRNYNQPQHF
TGTGCCAGTAGTATAGGACGGAACTACAATCAGCCCCAGCATTTT
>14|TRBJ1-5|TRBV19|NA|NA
CASSSSFSNQPQHF
TGTGCCAGTAGTTCCTCGTTCAGCAATCAGCCCCAGCATTTT
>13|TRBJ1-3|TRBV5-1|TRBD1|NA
CASSLDRGNTIYF
TGCGCCAGCAGCTTGGACAGGGGGAACACCATATATTTT
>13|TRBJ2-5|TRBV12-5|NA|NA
CASGLGGGETQYF
TGTGCTAGTGGTTTAGGGGGTGGTGAGACCCAGTACTTC
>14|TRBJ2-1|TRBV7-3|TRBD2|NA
CASAPQRERNEQFF
TGTGCCAGCGCTCCCCAGCGGGAGCGAAATGAGCAGTTCTTC
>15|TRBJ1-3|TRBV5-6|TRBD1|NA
CASSLQGARGNTIYF
TGTGCCAGCAGCTTGCAGGGGGCGCGGGGAAACACCATATATTTT
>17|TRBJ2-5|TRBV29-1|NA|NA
CSVEAWVGRVGQETQYF
TGCAGCGTTGAAGCCTGGGTCGGTAGGGTGGGACAAGAGACCCAGTACTTC
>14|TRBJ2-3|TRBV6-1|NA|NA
CASSLRDAWDTQYF
TGTGCCAGCAGCCTCCGGGACGCCTGGGATACGCAGTATTTT
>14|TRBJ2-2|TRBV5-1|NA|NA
CASTPEGYTGELFF
TGCGCCAGCACCCCGGAGGGATACACCGGGGAGCTGTTTTTT
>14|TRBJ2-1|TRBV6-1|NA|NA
CASSGRWKDNEQFF
TGTGCCAGCAGTGGCCGTTGGAAGGACAATGAGCAGTTCTTC
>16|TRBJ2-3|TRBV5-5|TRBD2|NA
CASSPLLAGYTDTQYF
TGTGCCAGCAGCCCTCTACTAGCGGGGTACACAGATACGCAGTATTTT